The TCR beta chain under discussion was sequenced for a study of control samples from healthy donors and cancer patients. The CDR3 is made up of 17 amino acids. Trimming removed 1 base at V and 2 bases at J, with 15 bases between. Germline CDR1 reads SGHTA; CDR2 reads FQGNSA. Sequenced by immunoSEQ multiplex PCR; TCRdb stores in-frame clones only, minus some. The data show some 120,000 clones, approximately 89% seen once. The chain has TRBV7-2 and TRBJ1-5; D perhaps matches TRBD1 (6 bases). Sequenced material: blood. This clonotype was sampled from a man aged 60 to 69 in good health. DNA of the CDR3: TGTGCCAGCAGCTTAGGCCAGGGGAATAGGGGCAATCAGCCCCAGCATTTT. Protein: CASSLGQGNRGNQPQHF.